The clone carrying this TCR beta chain was counted once. The target antigen is unknown. With 60 Vbeta and 13 Jbeta primers, the PCR was carried out. Repertoires were generated with immunoSEQ multiplex PCR, while TCRdb's copy carries only in-frame clones and drops some. The sample lists under 200,000 clones; around two thirds were seen once. The germline gives CDR1 SGDLS, CDR2 YYNGEE. The CDR3 spans 15 residues. V lost 3 bases, J lost 0 bases, and 5 bases stayed unmatched. These data originate in a study of cytomegalovirus exposure and HLA in healthy donors. Study-wide results and limits: An analysis was carried out at a later point. It showed that HLA-associated TCR beta chains were more clonally expanded than equally common non-associated chains.

The source is a man in his forties in good health and CMV-seronegative. The J gene is TRBJ1-1, the V gene TRBV9; TRBD1 matches at 7 bases. The sample consisted of PBMCs. The CDR3 reads CASSAPGTVNTEAFF. CDR3 DNA sequence: TGTGCCAGCAGCGCGCCTGGGACAGTGAACACTGAAGCTTTCTTT.